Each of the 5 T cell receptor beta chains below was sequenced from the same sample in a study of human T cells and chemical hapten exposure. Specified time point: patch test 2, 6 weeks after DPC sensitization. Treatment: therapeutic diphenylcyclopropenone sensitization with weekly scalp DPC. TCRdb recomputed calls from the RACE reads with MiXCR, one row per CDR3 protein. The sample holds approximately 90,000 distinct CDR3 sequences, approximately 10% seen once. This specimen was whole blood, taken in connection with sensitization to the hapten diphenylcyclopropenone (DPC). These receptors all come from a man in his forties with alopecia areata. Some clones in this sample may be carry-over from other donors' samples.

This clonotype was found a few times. As DNA, the CDR3 is TGTGCCAGCAGCTATTTGGGGCTGAACACTGAAGCTTTCTTT. It codes for CASSYLGLNTEAFF. The gene calls are TRBV11-2 and TRBJ1-1; possibly TRBD1 for D (5 bases). The V end was cut by 4 bases, the J end by 0 bases, with 9 bases between. This CDR3 comprises 14 residues. Germline V gene sequence: CDR1 SGHAT, CDR2 FQNNGV.

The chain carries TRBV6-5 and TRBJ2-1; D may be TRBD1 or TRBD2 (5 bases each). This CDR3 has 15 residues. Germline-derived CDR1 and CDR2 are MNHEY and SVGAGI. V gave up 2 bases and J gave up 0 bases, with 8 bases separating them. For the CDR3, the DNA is TGTGCCAGCAGTTACGGGACGAGCTCCTACAATGAGCAGTTCTTC. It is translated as CASSYGTSSYNEQFF.

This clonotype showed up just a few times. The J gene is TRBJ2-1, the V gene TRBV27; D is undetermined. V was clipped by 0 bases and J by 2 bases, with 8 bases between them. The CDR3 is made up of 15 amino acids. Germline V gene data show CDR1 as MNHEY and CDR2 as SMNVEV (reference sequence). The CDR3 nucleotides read TGTGCCAGCAGTTTATCGGGTAGCCCCTACAATGAGCAGTTCTTC. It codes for CASSLSGSPYNEQFF.

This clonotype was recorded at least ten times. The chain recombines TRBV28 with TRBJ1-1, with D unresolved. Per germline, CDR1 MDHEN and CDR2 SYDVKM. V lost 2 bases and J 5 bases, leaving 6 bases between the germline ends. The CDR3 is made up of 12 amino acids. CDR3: CASSLVRTEAFF. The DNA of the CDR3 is TGTGCCAGCAGTTTAGTCCGGACTGAAGCTTTCTTT.

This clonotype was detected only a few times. CDR3 amino acids: CASSYSAAGSGANVLTF. The CDR3 DNA follows: TGTGCCAGCAGTTACTCCGCCGCAGGGTCTGGGGCCAACGTCCTGACTTTC. The rearrangement uses TRBV6-2 or TRBV6-3 and TRBJ2-6; tentative D call: TRBD1 (5 bases). This CDR3 contains 17 residues. V was trimmed by 0 bases and J by 1 base, leaving 10 bases between them. Germline V lookup: CDR1 MNHEY, CDR2 SVGEGT.